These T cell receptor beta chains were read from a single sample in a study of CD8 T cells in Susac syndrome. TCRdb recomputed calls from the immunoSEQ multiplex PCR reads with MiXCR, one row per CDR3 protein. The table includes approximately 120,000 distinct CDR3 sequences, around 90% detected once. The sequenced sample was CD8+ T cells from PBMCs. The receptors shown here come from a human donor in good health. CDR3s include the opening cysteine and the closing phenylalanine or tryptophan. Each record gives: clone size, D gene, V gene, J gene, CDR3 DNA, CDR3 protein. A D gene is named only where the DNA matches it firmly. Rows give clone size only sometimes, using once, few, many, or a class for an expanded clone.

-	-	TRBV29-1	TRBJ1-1	TGCAGCGTGCTAGCCCTACCGAGTGAAGCTTTCTTT	CSVLALPSEAFF
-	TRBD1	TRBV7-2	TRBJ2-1	TGTGCCAGCAGCCGTCTAACAGGGGGGTCCTACAATGAGCAGTTCTTC	CASSRLTGGSYNEQFF
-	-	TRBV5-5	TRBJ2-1	TGTGCCAGCAGCTCCGATGAGCAGTTCTTC	CASSSDEQFF
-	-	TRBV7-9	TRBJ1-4	TGTGCCAGCAGCCTAGTGTTCGACCGGGTCGTCAATGAAAAACTGTTTTTT	CASSLVFDRVVNEKLFF
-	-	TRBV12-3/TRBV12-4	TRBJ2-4	TGTGCCAGCAGTTTTTTAGGGTTGGCCAAAAACATTCAGTACTTC	CASSFLGLAKNIQYF
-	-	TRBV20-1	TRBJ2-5	TGCAGTGCTCCCAGACAGATACTATACCAAGAGACCCAGTACTTC	CSAPRQILYQETQYF
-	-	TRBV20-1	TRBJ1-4	TGCAGTGCGGCTAGCTTCCAGGGAAATGAAAAACTGTTTTTT	CSAASFQGNEKLFF
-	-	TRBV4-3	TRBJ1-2	TGCGCCAGCAGCCAGTTCGAGGGAGGTGGCTACACCTTC	CASSQFEGGGYTF
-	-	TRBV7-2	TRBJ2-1	TGTGCCAGCAGCCAGGGAATGCCGTTCTTC	CASSQGMPFF
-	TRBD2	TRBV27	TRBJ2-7	TGTGCCAGCAGTATTAGGACTAGCGGCGACTCCTACGAGCAGTACTTC	CASSIRTSGDSYEQYF
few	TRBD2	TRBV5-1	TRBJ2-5	TGCGCCAGCAGCTTGGTGACTAGCGGGATGGCGGCCCAGTACTTC	CASSLVTSGMAAQYF
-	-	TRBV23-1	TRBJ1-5	TGCGCCAGCGGATTCTGCGGGACGGATAATCAGCCCCAGCATTTT	CASGFCGTDNQPQHF
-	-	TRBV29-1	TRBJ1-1	TGCAGCGTTGATGGACTGAGGGCTACTGAAGCTTTCTTT	CSVDGLRATEAFF
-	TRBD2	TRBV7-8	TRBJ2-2	TGTGCCAGCAGCCCTAGCGGCAGGGACACCGGGGAGCTGTTTTTT	CASSPSGRDTGELFF